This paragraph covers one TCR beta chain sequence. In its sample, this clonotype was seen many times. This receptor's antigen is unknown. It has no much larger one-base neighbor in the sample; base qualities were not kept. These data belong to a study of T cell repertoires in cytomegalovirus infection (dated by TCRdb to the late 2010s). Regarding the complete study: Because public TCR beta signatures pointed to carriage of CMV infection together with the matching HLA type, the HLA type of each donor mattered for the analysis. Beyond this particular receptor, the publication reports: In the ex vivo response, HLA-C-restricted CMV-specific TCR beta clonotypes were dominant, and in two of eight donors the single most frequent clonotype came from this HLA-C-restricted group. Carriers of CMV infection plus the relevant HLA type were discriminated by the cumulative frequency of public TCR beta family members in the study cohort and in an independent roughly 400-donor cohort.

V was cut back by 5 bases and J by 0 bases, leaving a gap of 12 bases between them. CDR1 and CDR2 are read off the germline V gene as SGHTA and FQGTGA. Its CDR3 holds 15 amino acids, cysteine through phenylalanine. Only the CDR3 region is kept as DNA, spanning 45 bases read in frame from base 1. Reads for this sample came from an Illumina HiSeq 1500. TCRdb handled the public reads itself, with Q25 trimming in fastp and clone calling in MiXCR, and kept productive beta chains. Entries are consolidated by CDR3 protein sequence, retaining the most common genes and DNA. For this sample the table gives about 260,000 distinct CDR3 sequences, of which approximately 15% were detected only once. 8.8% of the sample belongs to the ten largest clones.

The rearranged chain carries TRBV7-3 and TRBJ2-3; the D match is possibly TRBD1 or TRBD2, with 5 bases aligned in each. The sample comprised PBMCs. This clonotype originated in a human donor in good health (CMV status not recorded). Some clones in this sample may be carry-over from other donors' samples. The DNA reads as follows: TGTGCCAGCAGCCGAGGGGCCCCTAGCACAGATACGCAGTATTTT. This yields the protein CASSRGAPSTDTQYF.